Listed below are T cell receptor beta chains from one sample, sequenced in a study of blood T cell repertoires in COVID-19. TCRdb's table, derived via immunoSEQ multiplex PCR, lists solely in-frame clones and lacks some. This table holds about 190,000 clones, about 81% found once. Sequenced input: peripheral blood. These receptors all come from a woman aged 60-70 years with COVID-19, enrolled during active disease. CDR3s include the opening cysteine and the closing phenylalanine or tryptophan. A D gene is named only where the DNA matches it firmly. Only some rows state a clone size, as once, few, many or a class for expanded clones.

j_call	v_call	clone_size	d_call	cdr3_nt	cdr3_aa
TRBJ2-3	TRBV4-1	few	TRBD1	TGCGCCAGTCGGGGACAGGGGGCAGATACGCAGTATTTT	CASRGQGADTQYF
TRBJ2-1	TRBV4-2	.	.	TGTGCCAGCAGCCAAGGGGAGGGGGGGTACAATGAGCAGTTCTTC	CASSQGEGGYNEQFF
TRBJ2-5	TRBV6-5	.	TRBD1	TGTGCCAGCAGTTCACCTGGGGACAGGCAGACCCAGTACTTC	CASSSPGDRQTQYF
TRBJ1-5	TRBV28	.	.	TGTGCCAGCAGTGAGGCTGGGTCGAGCAATCAGCCCCAGCATTTT	CASSEAGSSNQPQHF
TRBJ2-7	TRBV7-2	.	.	TGTGCCAGCAGCTTGAGCGGGTCCAACTACGAGCAGTACTTC	CASSLSGSNYEQYF
TRBJ2-2	TRBV18	.	.	TGTGCCAGCTCACCACGTGTGGGAGCGAACACCGGGGAGCTGTTTTTT	CASSPRVGANTGELFF
TRBJ2-1	TRBV14	.	TRBD2	TGTGCCAGCAGCCAAAGTTCCACCGGGACTAGGAGAAACAATGAGCAGTTCTTC	CASSQSSTGTRRNNEQFF
TRBJ1-5	TRBV21-1	.	.	TGTGCCAGCATCAAACGTATCCAGCCCCAGCATTTT	CASIKRIQPQHF
TRBJ2-7	TRBV18	.	TRBD2	TGTGCCAGCTCACCATTGAGCGGGAGCTACGAGCAGTACTTC	CASSPLSGSYEQYF
TRBJ2-2	TRBV7-9	.	TRBD2	TGTGCCAGCAGCTACCGGGGAGGGTCGGACACCGGGGAGCTGTTTTTT	CASSYRGGSDTGELFF
TRBJ1-3	TRBV9	.	.	TGTGCCAGCAGAGAAACAGGGGGAAACACCATATATTTT	CASRETGGNTIYF
TRBJ1-5	TRBV29-1	.	.	TGCAGCGTTACAGGGCCCAATCAGCCCCAGCATTTT	CSVTGPNQPQHF
TRBJ1-3	TRBV25-1	.	.	TGTGCCAGCCTTTCTCCTGGAAACACCATATATTTT	CASLSPGNTIYF
TRBJ2-1	TRBV6-5	.	TRBD2	TGTGCCAGCAGTTACAGAGGACTAGCGGGAGACGAGCAGTTCTTC	CASSYRGLAGDEQFF
TRBJ2-5	TRBV29-1	.	TRBD2	TGCAGCGTTGACGGGGGGGTACAAGAGACCCAGTACTTC	CSVDGGVQETQYF
TRBJ2-5	TRBV27	.	.	TGTGCCAGCAGTCTAAGCCCCGCCTTAAGCGAGACCCAGTACTTC	CASSLSPALSETQYF
TRBJ2-3	TRBV11-2	.	TRBD2	TGTGCCAGCAGCTTAGGCGCGGGAGCCGGCACAGATACGCAGTATTTT	CASSLGAGAGTDTQYF
TRBJ2-3	TRBV24-1	few	.	TGTGCCACCGCCAGTGGGGGGACAGATACGCAGTATTTT	CATASGGTDTQYF
TRBJ2-7	TRBV30	few	TRBD2	TGTGCCTGGAGTGCGCGGACTAGCGGAACCTACGAGCAGTACTTC	CAWSARTSGTYEQYF
TRBJ1-4	TRBV18	.	TRBD1	TGTGCCACCTCGGGACAGGGCGCAACTAATGAAAAACTGTTTTTT	CATSGQGATNEKLFF
TRBJ2-5	TRBV5-1	.	.	TGCGCCAGCAGCTTTAGCGCCCAAGAGACCCAGTACTTC	CASSFSAQETQYF
TRBJ2-1	TRBV5-1	.	TRBD2	TGCGCCAGCAGCTCCAGGGGACTAGCGGGACCTTACAATGAGCAGTTCTTC	CASSSRGLAGPYNEQFF
TRBJ2-3	TRBV5-1	.	TRBD2	TGCGCCAGCGCGGGACTAGCGGGGGGCACAGATACGCAGTATTTT	CASAGLAGGTDTQYF
TRBJ1-2	TRBV30	few	TRBD1	TGTGCCTGGAACACCCCAGAGAGGGGGCCCTATGGCTACACCTTC	CAWNTPERGPYGYTF
TRBJ1-1	TRBV7-3	once	TRBD1	TGTGCCAGCAGCCCAGGACAGGGGAAGGGTGAAGCTTTCTTT	CASSPGQGKGEAFF
TRBJ1-5	TRBV28	once	TRBD1	TGTGCCAGCAGTTTATTGCCGGGACAGGGCCTGACTAGCAATCAGCCCCAGCATTTT	CASSLLPGQGLTSNQPQHF
TRBJ2-3	TRBV6-2/TRBV6-3	.	.	TGTGCCAGCAGTTACCTAGGAACGGGAGTGGCAGATACGCAGTATTTT	CASSYLGTGVADTQYF
TRBJ2-2	TRBV7-3	.	TRBD1	TGTGCCAGCAGCTCCACCAGGGGGACCACCGGGGAGCTGTTTTTT	CASSSTRGTTGELFF
TRBJ1-3	TRBV28	.	.	TGTGCCAGCAGCACACCTTCTGGAAACACCATATATTTT	CASSTPSGNTIYF
TRBJ2-7	TRBV6-5	.	.	TGTGCCAGCAAGGCTAGCGCAACCTCCTACGAGCAGTACTTC	CASKASATSYEQYF
TRBJ2-5	TRBV10-2	few	TRBD2	TGCGCCAGCAGTGAGTCGATGGGACTAGCGACCGGGACCCAGTACTTC	CASSESMGLATGTQYF
TRBJ1-1	TRBV12-3/TRBV12-4	.	.	TGTGCCAGCAGTTTCGAGGAAACTTTCTTT	CASSFEETFF
TRBJ2-2	TRBV5-1	.	TRBD2	TGCGCCAGCAGCCCCCGGACTAGCGGGGGGCCCAACACCGGGGAGCTGTTTTTT	CASSPRTSGGPNTGELFF
TRBJ2-2	TRBV1	once	.	TGCACCAGCAGCCCCGGCGGGAACAACCTGGGGACCGGGGAGCTGTTTTTT	CTSSPGGNNLGTGELFF
TRBJ2-2	TRBV10-2	.	.	TGCGCCAGCAGTGCTATGACAGGGAGGACCGGGGAGCTGTTTTTT	CASSAMTGRTGELFF
TRBJ2-1	TRBV14	.	TRBD1	TGTGCCAGCAGCCAGGGACAGTTCTACAATGAGCAGTTCTTC	CASSQGQFYNEQFF
TRBJ2-7	TRBV18	.	.	TGTGCCAGCTCACCTAGCAGCCACGAGCAGTACTTC	CASSPSSHEQYF
TRBJ1-6	TRBV5-1	.	.	TGCGCCAGCAGCTTGGTTGGGGCTGTCTCACCCCTCCACTTT	CASSLVGAVSPLHF
TRBJ2-5	TRBV19	.	TRBD2	TGTGCCAGTAGTATGGCCGGGACTAGCGGGGCCCAAACGGTTAAGGGAACCCAGTACTTC	CASSMAGTSGAQTVKGTQYF
TRBJ2-7	TRBV5-6	.	TRBD2	TGTGCCAGCAGCCTTTTAGCGGGAGGGCGGTCGGCCTACGAGCAGTACTTC	CASSLLAGGRSAYEQYF
TRBJ2-1	TRBV11-2	.	.	TGTGCCAGCAGCTTAGATAGGGGGTGGCGGGAGCAGTTCTTC	CASSLDRGWREQFF
TRBJ1-4	TRBV5-1	.	.	TGCGCCAGCAGCGCCAGGGAAGGTCGTGAAAAACTGTTTTTT	CASSAREGREKLFF
TRBJ1-1	TRBV10-3	.	TRBD1	TGTGCCATCAGTCTCGGACAGGGGGAGAAGCAAGCTTTCTTT	CAISLGQGEKQAFF